This entry lists 27 T cell receptor beta chains sequenced from one sample in a study of blood T cell repertoires in COVID-19. Repertoires were generated with immunoSEQ multiplex PCR, while TCRdb's copy carries only in-frame clones and drops some. Of under 300,000 clones in the sample, approximately 85% were seen once. Input material: PBMCs or T cells enriched from blood (not recorded which). The origin of the receptors is a woman aged 25-40 years who had recovered from COVID-19.

The gene calls are TRBV6-5 and TRBJ1-5, with 9 positions matching TRBD1. CDR1 is MNHEY, CDR2 SVGAGI, per germline. The CDR3 extends over 15 amino acids. V was pared by 6 bases and J by 2 bases, with 5 bases of the junction left unmatched. The CDR3 protein is CASRSQGAGNQPQHF. CDR3 coding DNA: TGTGCCAGCAGATCACAGGGGGCTGGCAATCAGCCCCAGCATTTT.

The V gene is TRBV6-5, the J gene TRBJ1-6; a weak D match, TRBD1 (6 bases). The V gene lost 11 bases and the J gene lost 0 bases, with 11 bases spanning the gap. Germline V gives CDR1 MNHEY, CDR2 SVGAGI. This CDR3 has 14 residues. The CDR3 region is CAGQGSSYNSPLHF. For the CDR3, the DNA is TGTGCCGGGCAGGGGAGCTCCTATAATTCACCCCTCCACTTT.

J is TRBJ1-3 and V is TRBV9; D not certain. The V end lost 0 bases, the J end lost 0 bases, and 16 bases lay between the germline ends. CDR3 length equals 18 residues. Germline loops: CDR1 SGDLS, CDR2 YYNGEE. CDR3 amino acids: CASSVGMVGLYSGNTIYF. The CDR3 bases are TGTGCCAGCAGCGTAGGTATGGTGGGCCTCTACTCTGGAAACACCATATATTTT.

This clone was observed once. The V call is TRBV5-1, the J call TRBJ1-5, with 9 bases that match TRBD1. V shed 7 bases, J shed 4 bases, and the junction held 6 bases outside the gene matches. From germline, CDR1 is SGHRS and CDR2 YFSETQ. There are 14 residues in the CDR3. The CDR3 protein is CASSTGTGNQPQHF. The CDR3 nucleotides read TGCGCCAGCTCGACCGGGACAGGGAATCAGCCCCAGCATTTT. The whole variable domain, remainder taken from reference TRBV5-1 and TRBJ1-5, is KAGVTQTPRYLIKTRGQQVTLSCSPISGHRSVSWYQQTPGQGLQFLFEYFSETQRNKGNFPGRFSGRQFSNSRSEMNVSTLELGDSALYLCASSTGTGNQPQHFGDGTRLSIL.

The CDR3 region has the DNA TGTGCCAGCTCACCCCTAGCAGGGGGCGGGGATATTGAAGCTTTCTTT. Translation gives CASSPLAGGGDIEAFF. The V gene is TRBV18, the J gene TRBJ1-1; 8 bases are a match to TRBD1. The CDR3 has 16 amino acids. CDR1 and CDR2 (germline): KGHSH, LQKENI. Trimming removed 3 bases from V and 7 bases from J; junction bases left unmatched: 13. The full variable domain, with the rest looked up from reference TRBV18 and TRBJ1-1, is NAGVMQNPRHLVRRRGQEARLRCSPMKGHSHVYWYRQLPEEGLKFMVYLQKENIIDESGMPKERFSAEFPKEGPSILRIQQVVRGDSAAYFCASSPLAGGGDIEAFFGQGTRLTVV.

This chain joins TRBV19 and TRBJ1-2; D gene uncertain. The CDR3 runs to 14 residues. Per germline, CDR1 LNHDA and CDR2 SQIVND (reference sequence). V lost 7 bases to trimming and J lost 4 bases, with 16 bases between them. The CDR3 coding sequence is TGTGCCAGTACCTCTGGACTGACCGTCTATGGCTACACCTTC. Residues: CASTSGLTVYGYTF.

This rearrangement joins TRBV3-1 (or the pseudogene TRBV3-2) to TRBJ2-5, with 11 bases identical to TRBD2. The V segment lost 4 bases and the J segment 7 bases; nucleotides outside the gene matches: 8. CDR3 length: 15 amino acids. Germline CDR1 is LGHDT and CDR2 is YNNKEL (reference sequence). The CDR3 DNA reads as TGTGCCAGCAGCCGTGGGACTAGCGGTTACGGGACCCAGTACTTC. Protein product: CASSRGTSGYGTQYF.

V gene TRBV4-2 combines with J gene TRBJ1-4; 8 bases fit TRBD1. The germline V gene encodes CDR1 LGHNA and CDR2 YNFKEQ. The trim removed 0 bases at V and 8 bases at J, leaving 11 bases unmatched. CDR3 length: 17 amino acids. The CDR3 loop is CASSQDPALQGEEKLFF. CDR3 coding DNA: TGTGCCAGCAGCCAAGATCCGGCTTTACAGGGGGAGGAAAAACTGTTTTTT.

This clone was detected only a few times. The chain links TRBV7-2 to TRBJ1-1; weak D call: TRBD1 (6 bases). From germline, CDR1 is SGHTA and CDR2 FQGNSA. CDR3 length: 13 amino acids. The V gene lost 5 bases and the J gene lost 7 bases, with 14 bases spanning the gap. The CDR3 region is CASSLRTANEAFF. The CDR3 coding sequence is TGTGCCAGCAGCCTTAGGACAGCTAATGAAGCTTTCTTT.

V gene TRBV5-1 combines with J gene TRBJ1-1; 8 nucleotides line up with TRBD1. The CDR3 spans 14 residues. Germline trimming cut 2 bases from V and 4 bases from J; bases unmatched to any gene: 4. Germline V gene sequence: CDR1 SGHRS, CDR2 YFSETQ. The CDR3 DNA sequence: TGCGCCAGCAGCTTCGAGACAGGGGTCACTGAAGCTTTCTTT. It is translated as CASSFETGVTEAFF. The entire variable domain, with the rest obtained from reference TRBV5-1 and TRBJ1-1, is as follows: KAGVTQTPRYLIKTRGQQVTLSCSPISGHRSVSWYQQTPGQGLQFLFEYFSETQRNKGNFPGRFSGRQFSNSRSEMNVSTLELGDSALYLCASSFETGVTEAFFGQGTRLTVV.

The CDR3 sequence: CASSSVTVSSYEQYF. The DNA of the CDR3 is TGTGCCAGCAGCTCTGTTACGGTTAGCTCCTACGAGCAGTACTTC. V is TRBV7-2 and J is TRBJ2-7; D is unresolved. Looked up from germline, CDR1 is SGHTA and CDR2 is FQGNSA. The CDR3 extends over 15 amino acids. V gave up 4 bases and J gave up 0 bases, with 13 bases separating them.

This clone was found a few times. The rearrangement joins TRBV28 to TRBJ1-2; 9 positions match TRBD1. From germline, CDR1 is MDHEN and CDR2 SYDVKM. With 2 bases clipped from V and 4 bases from J, the junction kept 2 bases outside the gene matches. The CDR3 contains 14 residues. CDR3 loop: CASSLGGQGYGYTF. CDR3 DNA sequence: TGTGCCAGCAGTTTAGGGGGACAGGGCTATGGCTACACCTTC.

The V call is TRBV28, the J call TRBJ1-1, with 7 positions matching TRBD1. The germline V gene has CDR1 MDHEN and CDR2 SYDVKM. The CDR3 has 15 residues. Unmatched junction bases numbered 9, after V lost 2 bases and J lost 6 bases. CDR3 in amino acids: CASSLPEGARAEAFF. The CDR3 DNA is TGTGCCAGCAGTTTACCCGAGGGGGCCCGGGCTGAAGCTTTCTTT.

CDR3: CASWDSYQPQHF. The CDR3 nucleotides read TGTGCCAGCTGGGACAGCTATCAGCCCCAGCATTTT. The chain recombines TRBV6-5 with TRBJ1-5, with 7 positions matching TRBD1. This CDR3 contains 12 residues. J was trimmed by 5 bases and V by 8 bases; bases with no gene match: 3. Germline CDR1 is MNHEY and CDR2 is SVGAGI.

This clone was observed once. V usage is TRBV10-1 and J usage is TRBJ1-3; possibly TRBD1 for D (5 bases). The V gene lost 3 bases and the J gene lost 4 bases, with 10 bases spanning the gap. CDR1 and CDR2 from the germline V gene are WNHNN and SYGVQD (reference sequence). The CDR3 runs to 14 residues. CDR3: CASSDPGRGNTIYF. CDR3 in DNA: TGCGCCAGCAGTGACCCAGGGCGAGGAAACACCATATATTTT.

The chain couples TRBV30 to TRBJ1-2, with D possibly matching TRBD1 (6 bases). Trimming left V 0 bases short and J 8 bases short, with 16 bases between. This CDR3 is built from 14 residues. Germline V CDR1 and CDR2: GTSNPN, SVGIG (reference sequence). The CDR3 DNA reads as TGTGCCTGGAGTGTTGGTCCCGGCAGGGGAGGCTACACCTTC. Translating it yields CAWSVGPGRGGYTF. Variable domain in full (rest from reference TRBV30 and TRBJ1-2): SQTIHQWPATLVQPVGSPLSLECTVEGTSNPNLYWYRQAAGRGLQLLFYSVGIGQISSEVPQNLSASRPQDRQFILSSKKLLLSDSGFYLCAWSVGPGRGGYTFGSGTRLTVV.

The chain recombines TRBV15 with TRBJ2-7; D remains ambiguous. V lost 3 bases and J 0 bases, leaving 9 bases between the germline ends. The germline V gene has CDR1 LNHNV and CDR2 YYDKDF (reference sequence). The CDR3 has 14 residues. Written as DNA, the CDR3 is TGTGCCACCAGCAGGGCCTTATTCTCCTACGAGCAGTACTTC. Translated: CATSRALFSYEQYF.

This clone was seen once. The chain employs TRBV6-4 and TRBJ2-4; D unresolved. This CDR3 is built from 16 residues. V was pared by 5 bases and J by 7 bases, with 21 bases between. Per the germline V gene, CDR1 is MRHNA and CDR2 is SNTAGT. The CDR3 sequence: CASSSELIADSNIQYF. CDR3 nucleotide sequence: TGTGCCAGCAGTTCTGAACTCATTGCGGATTCGAACATTCAGTACTTC.

The gene calls are TRBV2 and TRBJ2-5; 14 positions match TRBD2. Unmatched junction bases numbered 3, after V lost 6 bases and J lost 3 bases. This CDR3 spans 15 amino acids. Germline values: CDR1 SNHLY, CDR2 FYNNEI. The CDR3 reads CASSGTSGGEETQYF. The CDR3 bases are TGTGCCAGCAGCGGGACTAGCGGGGGAGAAGAGACCCAGTACTTC.

The chain employs TRBV19 and TRBJ1-2; 8 bases map to TRBD1. The CDR3 totals 18 residues. V gave up 3 bases and J gave up 7 bases; unmatched junction bases: 19. CDR1 is LNHDA, CDR2 SQIVND, per germline (reference sequence). In DNA, the CDR3 is TGTGCCAGTAGTATGGGGACAGGAGGATCCCTAGGAGTGAGTGGCTACACCTTC. As protein: CASSMGTGGSLGVSGYTF.

This chain uses TRBV9 with TRBJ2-1, with 9 positions matching TRBD2. The germline V gene has CDR1 SGDLS and CDR2 YYNGEE. The V gene end was trimmed by 3 bases and the J gene end by 6 bases; junction bases not matched to a gene: 19. The length of the CDR3 is 19 residues. CDR3 coding DNA: TGTGCCAGCAGCGCAACCTTACCGTCCGGACTAGCGAGAAGCAATGAGCAGTTCTTC. It codes for CASSATLPSGLARSNEQFF. The full variable domain, its missing parts supplied by reference TRBV9 and TRBJ2-1, is DSGVTQTPKHLITATGQRVTLRCSPRSGDLSVYWYQQSLDQGLQFLIQYYNGEERAKGNILERFSAQQFPDLHSELNLSSLELGDSALYFCASSATLPSGLARSNEQFFGPGTRLTVL.

V and J are TRBV5-3 and TRBJ2-1; perhaps TRBD1 as D (5 bases). TRBV5-3 is flagged as an ORF with uncertain function. Between the trimmed V and J ends, which lost 6 bases and 3 bases, there was a span of 16 bases. The CDR3 spans 15 residues. The CDR3 nucleotides read TGTGCCAGAACCCCTAATGACAGACGCTACAATGAGCAGTTCTTC. This translates into CARTPNDRRYNEQFF.

The rearrangement uses TRBV5-1 and TRBJ2-5; TRBD1 agrees at 9 bases. After removal of 4 bases from V and 7 bases from J, the junction contained 17 bases not matched to a gene. This CDR3 region has 17 residues. The germline CDR1 and CDR2 sequences are SGHRS and YFSETQ. In DNA, the CDR3 is TGCGCCAGCAGCACATTTGGCGGACAGGGGCTTTTTGGGACCCAGTACTTC. Translating it yields CASSTFGGQGLFGTQYF.

The V gene is TRBV28, the J gene TRBJ2-4; 8 bases map to TRBD1. V shed 5 bases and J 1 base; nucleotides not matched to a gene: 10. CDR3 length: 17 amino acids. CDR1 MDHEN and CDR2 SYDVKM come from the germline V gene. The chain's CDR3 is CASSQLQGVPAKNIQYF. CDR3 DNA sequence: TGTGCCAGCAGTCAACTACAGGGGGTGCCGGCCAAAAACATTCAGTACTTC.

The genes are TRBV27 and TRBJ1-2; 8 bases align to TRBD1. The germline V gene encodes CDR1 MNHEY and CDR2 SMNVEV (reference sequence). With V trimmed by 10 bases and J by 6 bases, 7 bases remained unmatched. This CDR3 spans 12 amino acids. The CDR3 DNA is TGTGCCACCTCGGACAGGGTGAATGGCTACACCTTC. Amino acids: CATSDRVNGYTF.

The chain employs TRBV5-1 and TRBJ2-5; 9 nucleotides match TRBD1. The CDR3 has 15 amino acids. Germline-derived CDR1 and CDR2 are SGHRS and YFSETQ. Losses at the gene ends were 1 base for V and 1 base for J; bases not matched to a gene: 2. Here the CDR3 DNA reads TGCGCCAGCAGCTTGCCGGGACAGGGCCAAGAGACCCAGTACTTC. Encoded protein: CASSLPGQGQETQYF.

The rearrangement joins TRBV7-9 to TRBJ2-1, with TRBD2 matching over 12 bases. V gave up 5 bases and J gave up 7 bases; unmatched junction bases: 18. This CDR3 is 19 amino acids long. The germline V gene has CDR1 SEHNR and CDR2 FQNEAQ (reference sequence). Here the CDR3 reads CASSPEARSLAGGWNEQFF. For the CDR3, the DNA is TGTGCCAGCAGCCCCGAAGCCCGTAGCCTAGCGGGGGGGTGGAATGAGCAGTTCTTC. The full variable domain, its missing parts supplied by reference TRBV7-9 and TRBJ2-1, is DTGVSQNPRHKITKRGQNVTFRCDPISEHNRLYWYRQTLGQGPEFLTYFQNEAQLEKSRLLSDRFSAERPKGSFSTLEIQRTEQGDSAMYLCASSPEARSLAGGWNEQFFGPGTRLTVL.